Shown below are 17 T cell receptor beta chains from a single sample sequenced in a study of radiation and T cells in renal cell carcinoma. Clones were read by immunoSEQ multiplex PCR, and TCRdb kept only the in-frame ones, dropping some. The repertoire includes around 120,000 clones, 70% to 90% of them detected once, and approximately 2% sits in the top ten. Time point of the sample: blood 2 weeks post-SBRT. The sample's treatment: 15 Gy SBRT to primary tumor, nephrectomy 4 weeks later. Sample: blood, taken from a patient whose treatment included radiotherapy and nephrectomy. The receptors derive from a woman aged 55-69 years with renal cell carcinoma.

This clone has more than one count but fewer than ten. This chain connects TRBV4-1 to TRBJ2-1, with D unresolved. Looked up from germline, CDR1 is MGHRA and CDR2 is YSYEKL. Deletions cut 8 bases from V and 7 bases from J, with 9 bases between. The CDR3 has 11 amino acids. CDR3 nucleotides: TGCGCCAGCCGACACGCAAATGAGCAGTTCTTC. It codes for CASRHANEQFF.

The chain is built from TRBV19 and TRBJ2-3; D unresolved. The germline gives CDR1 LNHDA, CDR2 SQIVND (reference sequence). The CDR3 contains 11 residues. The ends were cut back, 9 bases at V and 4 bases at J, with 8 bases in the middle. The CDR3 nucleotides are TGTGCCAGCTTAGGGCCAGATACGCAGTATTTT. This translates into CASLGPDTQYF.

This sequence joins TRBV11-3 and TRBJ2-3; possible D gene TRBD2, 7 bases. Per the germline V gene, CDR1 is SGHNT and CDR2 is YENEEA. The CDR3 consists of 18 residues. V was clipped by 1 base and J by 0 bases, with 17 bases between them. The DNA for the CDR3 is TGTGCCAGCAGCTTAGGGACCGGGGGGCCCCTTAGCACAGATACGCAGTATTTT. Its translation is CASSLGTGGPLSTDTQYF.

V usage is TRBV28 and J usage is TRBJ1-5; D unclear. This CDR3 contains 14 residues. The germline CDR1 and CDR2 sequences are MDHEN and SYDVKM. V was shortened by 5 bases and J by 2 bases, with 10 bases between the two germline ends. CDR3: CASSNPGGNQPQHF. DNA for the CDR3: TGTGCCAGCAGTAACCCCGGGGGCAATCAGCCCCAGCATTTT.

V gene TRBV4-1 combines with J gene TRBJ2-4, with TRBD2 as a possible D gene (7 bases). V gave up 0 bases and J gave up 0 bases, with 15 bases separating them. The CDR3 is 18 residues long. Germline loops: CDR1 MGHRA, CDR2 YSYEKL. The CDR3 DNA sequence: TGCGCCAGCAGCCAAGATCGGGGAGGGACACTAGCCAAAAACATTCAGTACTTC. It is translated as CASSQDRGGTLAKNIQYF.

This chain connects TRBV7-8 to TRBJ2-5; TRBD1 might be the D (6 bases). V dropped 5 bases and J dropped 7 bases, with 17 bases sitting between them. Looked up from germline, CDR1 is SGHVS and CDR2 is FQNEAQ. The CDR3 sequence is 14 residues long. The CDR3 protein is CASSRLDSSATQYF. CDR3 in DNA: TGTGCCAGCAGCCGACTGGACAGCTCAGCGACCCAGTACTTC. The entire variable domain, with the rest obtained from reference TRBV7-8 and TRBJ2-5, is as follows: GAGVSQSPRYKVAKRGQDVALRCDPISGHVSLFWYQQALGQGPEFLTYFQNEAQLDKSGLPSDRFFAERPEGSVSTLKIQRTQQEDSAVYLCASSRLDSSATQYFGPGTRLLVL.

The rearrangement uses TRBV10-2 and TRBJ1-2; tentatively, D is TRBD1 (5 bases). This CDR3 region has 13 residues. CDR1 and CDR2 from the germline V gene are WSHSY and SAAADI. V lost 4 bases, J lost 2 bases, and 8 bases lay in between. The CDR3 spells CASSGQWNYGYTF. The CDR3 DNA sequence: TGCGCCAGCAGTGGACAGTGGAACTATGGCTACACCTTC.

V is TRBV9 and J is TRBJ2-5; 9 bases line up with TRBD2. The germline V gene has CDR1 SGDLS and CDR2 YYNGEE. The CDR3 contains 17 residues. With 0 bases clipped from V and 2 bases from J, the junction kept 8 bases outside the gene matches. The CDR3 reads CASSVDPGRGGQETQYF. CDR3 DNA sequence: TGTGCCAGCAGCGTAGACCCTGGGCGGGGGGGACAAGAGACCCAGTACTTC.

The genes are TRBV4-1 and TRBJ2-7, with 9 bases fitting TRBD2. CDR3 length: 13 residues. Germline V CDR1 and CDR2: MGHRA, YSYEKL. Unmatched junction bases numbered 3, after V lost 3 bases and J lost 6 bases. CDR3 sequence: CASSQREGLEQYF. In nucleotides, the CDR3 is TGCGCCAGCAGCCAGCGGGAGGGCCTCGAGCAGTACTTC.

This clone appeared a single time. Other nucleotide sequences from this sample produce the same CDR3. This chain uses TRBV19 with TRBJ2-1; D unresolved. This CDR3 is built from 15 residues. The germline V gene has CDR1 LNHDA and CDR2 SQIVND (reference sequence). Trimming took 3 bases from V and 2 from J, leaving 11 bases between them. The CDR3 loop reads CASSIGQGAYNEQFF. In DNA, the CDR3 is TGTGCCAGTAGTATCGGGCAAGGTGCCTACAATGAGCAGTTCTTC.

This chain uses TRBV2 with TRBJ2-3, with D possibly being TRBD2 (6 bases). Between the trimmed V and J ends, which lost 3 bases and 3 bases, there was a span of 10 bases. CDR3 length equals 14 residues. Germline V gene sequence: CDR1 SNHLY, CDR2 FYNNEI. The CDR3 bases are TGTGCCAGCAGTGAGAGCGGGTATACAGATACGCAGTATTTT. Protein product: CASSESGYTDTQYF.

This clone was recorded once. This chain uses TRBV11-2 with TRBJ2-2; D unclear. V lost 1 base and J 3 bases, leaving 6 bases between the germline ends. The germline V gene encodes CDR1 SGHAT and CDR2 FQNNGV. The CDR3 sequence is 14 residues long. The CDR3 nucleotides are TGTGCCAGCAGCTTAGGTACTTACACCGGGGAGCTGTTTTTT. As protein: CASSLGTYTGELFF.

The chain is built from TRBV6-1 and TRBJ1-2; perhaps TRBD1 as D (6 bases). Per germline, CDR1 MNHNS and CDR2 SASEGT. Trimming took 6 bases from V and 2 from J, leaving 10 bases between them. The CDR3 covers 13 residues. The chain's CDR3 is CASRGQSNYGYTF. The CDR3 coding sequence is TGTGCCAGCAGAGGACAGTCGAACTATGGCTACACCTTC.

The chain uses TRBV6-5 and TRBJ2-3; 13 nucleotides match TRBD2. Germline CDR1 reads MNHEY; CDR2 reads SVGAGI. The V gene end was trimmed by 4 bases and the J gene end by 3 bases; junction bases not matched to a gene: 4. The CDR3 covers 16 residues. The CDR3 DNA reads as TGTGCCAGCAGTTCCCGGACTAGCGGGGGAACAGATACGCAGTATTTT. Protein product: CASSSRTSGGTDTQYF.

V usage is TRBV9 and J usage is TRBJ2-5, with 14 positions matching TRBD2. The CDR3 runs 20 residues. Germline V gene sequence: CDR1 SGDLS, CDR2 YYNGEE. V lost 0 bases and J lost 1; bases outside the gene matches: 11. The CDR3 nucleotides are TGTGCCAGCAGCGTAGGACCGGGACTAGCGGGAGACCCTTTCCAAGAGACCCAGTACTTC. Encoded protein: CASSVGPGLAGDPFQETQYF.

The chain carries TRBV27 and TRBJ2-3; TRBD1 matches at 9 bases. Germline lookup yields CDR1 MNHEY and CDR2 SMNVEV (reference sequence). V dropped 3 bases and J dropped 0; count of bases not matched to a gene: 7. The CDR3 consists of 17 residues. The CDR3, as DNA: TGTGCCAGCAGTTTCCGATACGGGACAGGGAGCACAGATACGCAGTATTTT. Encoded protein: CASSFRYGTGSTDTQYF.

The chain joins TRBV13 to TRBJ1-3; no reliable D call. Germline CDR1 is PRHDT and CDR2 is FYEKMQ (reference sequence). Trimming pared 0 bases from V and 3 bases from J, leaving 12 bases between. The CDR3 loop spans 16 amino acids. The chain's CDR3 is CASSLGPLGFGNTIYF. The CDR3 nucleotides read TGTGCCAGCAGCTTAGGACCCCTCGGGTTTGGAAACACCATATATTTT. Drawing the rest from reference TRBV13 and TRBJ1-3, the complete variable domain is AAGVIQSPRHLIKEKRETATLKCYPIPRHDTVYWYQQGPGQDPQFLISFYEKMQSDKGSIPDRFSAQQFSDYHSELNMSSLELGDSALYFCASSLGPLGFGNTIYFGEGSWLTVV.